The subject of this entry is one T cell receptor beta chain. Its antigen remains undetermined. Base qualities are missing; no much larger clone stands one base away. The data are from a study of shared clonotypes between healthy human individuals (dated by TCRdb to about 2020). Regarding the research as a whole: The cohort comprised two women and a few men aged 18 to 49 years. Per donor, three plates each were used for CD4 naive and CD4 memory, two for CD8 naive, and one for CD8 memory. To estimate repertoire size and how much clonotypes are shared between individuals, the study performed deep sequencing of blood TCR repertoires from five healthy adults. To increase sequencing depth and limit assay-specific biases, TCR repertoire library preparation and sequencing were carried out by different laboratories using diverse techniques. Each donor's leukapheresis produced roughly between roughly 0.85 and 10 billion PBMCs.

The paper's findings and limits, for the study overall: Only blood was sampled, and tissue TCR repertoires likely differ from those in blood. Higher generation probabilities were observed for clonotypes shared by all four sorted-subset donors than for non-shared clonotypes. Sharing across four donors was observed for 5% to 6.5% of naive CD4, over 3% of naive CD8, 2.3% of memory CD4, and around 0.4% of memory CD8 clonotypes. Naive subsets generally had larger estimated clonotype richness than memory subsets. The genetic and exposure-history diversity represented was limited by the small number of donors. Pairwise subsampling led to the expectation that sequencing depth would affect the degree of clonotype sharing among donors. Even with the large sequencing depth, rarefaction of the sorted-subset datasets indicated that sequencing was incomplete.

V loses 0 bases at its end and J loses 2 bases; junction bases beyond the gene matches: 3. Looking up the germline V gene yields CDR1 SGDLS and CDR2 YYNGEE. The CDR3 spans 15 residues, from the cysteine through the phenylalanine. The only DNA kept is the CDR3, 45 bases in frame from the first base. For the CD8 naive samples, CD45RO-negative cells were positively selected for CCR7, yielding a CD45RA+CCR7+ population from which TemRA cells were excluded. The donors were healthy, HIV-negative adults who had no recently reported acute infections or vaccinations. Every donor was a Caucasian adult living in Nashville, Tennessee, USA. Blood was collected by leukapheresis, and PBMCs were isolated by Ficoll-Histopaque density gradient centrifugation and then cryopreserved in liquid nitrogen vapor phase. Purity and quantity of every magnetically sorted T cell population were checked by analytical flow cytometry. Genomic DNA was isolated from every sorted fraction and measured by UV absorbance on a Nanodrop 2000c.

Using the deep immunoSEQ assay, TCR CDR3 regions were amplified from genomic DNA by multiplex PCR. Extracted genomic DNA from each cell subset was spread evenly across all wells of several immunoSEQ 96-well plates, with each plate serving as a replicate. For sorted subsets, approximately 210 ng genomic DNA, equal to about 30,000 T cell genomes, was loaded into each replicate PCR. The purified libraries were quantified using a Qubit 3.0 fluorometer, sized with a Bioanalyzer 2100, and then quantified again using the KAPA Library Quantification kit. Each immunoSEQ 96-well plate was sequenced on its own single-read 150-cycle Illumina NextSeq 550 flow cell. The study's processing was this. The immunoSEQ output contained only junctional sequences without quality scores, so filtering could not match that applied to full-length reads. To assign V/J genes and CDR3, sequences were annotated against IMGT germline references using PyIR, a Python wrapper for IgBLAST v1.9. Reads with weak V/J assignments (E-value above 1e-6), missing CDR3, stop codons, out-of-frame junctions, or ambiguous translated residues were removed. V3J clonotypes were defined by identical inferred V gene, J gene, and CDR3 amino acid sequence. Percentage overlap between repertoires was computed as shared unique clonotypes divided by the size of the smaller repertoire. Repertoire richness was assessed with RTK rarefaction, the Chao1 estimator, and Recon v2.1 estimates of unobserved clonotypes. For all TCRbeta clonotypes obtained by the gDNA method from a few donors, generation probabilities were computed with OLGA. In TCRdb, the immuneACCESS table is reduced to in-frame sequences with V and J assigned. These tables do not hold every clone; where another copy was compared, an unresolved V gene accounts for under half, and the others remain unexplained. D and trimming come from the DNA, and the V and J calls and clone size come from that table. In all, the sample holds around 2.1 million clones, and 93% of those were seen once. The top ten hold more than 1.5% of the sample.

The sequencing sample was made of naive CD8+ T cells from PBMCs. Per the publication, the cell subset or site label means: CD45RA+CCR7+. The chain is made from TRBV9 and TRBJ2-7, with 9 bases aligning to TRBD2. The receptor was derived from a man aged 18 to 29 in good health. Some clones in this sample may be carry-over from other donors' samples. The CDR3 protein: CASSVAPSGTYEQYF. The nucleotide sequence reads TGTGCCAGCAGCGTAGCTCCTAGCGGGACCTACGAGCAGTACTTC.